This T cell receptor beta chain was documented in a study of vaccination effects on CD4 cells after COVID-19 (dated 2022 in TCRdb). A note on the overall study: To identify antigen-specific CD4+ T cell clonotypes by their expansion, the ViraFEST assay first stimulated PBMC with viral peptide pools and then applied TCR sequencing. After vaccination, three convalescent patients were sampled both early (day +14) and late (day +241, +227, +161 respectively). Across the study, the median time from the second dose to post-vaccine sampling was 72 days (range 14 to 241). About 2.1 million PBMC per well were cultured in IMDM with around 5.3% human AB serum, 7.5 to 10 IU/ml IL-2 and gentamicin, plus 10 ug/ml peptides. In both COVID-19 convalescent patients and infection-naive vaccine recipients, the study compared SARS-CoV-2 spike-specific CD4+ TCR repertoires from before mRNA vaccination with those from after it. The full study included 9 to 10 COVID-19 convalescent patients and a handful of SARS-CoV-2-naive healthy vaccine recipients. Cultures from other donors in the study were sequenced with the Oncomine TCR Beta short-read assay on an Illumina iSeq 100.

After more than 9 days of culture, CD4+ T cells were isolated with the EasySep CD4+ T cell isolation kit. Convalescent patients had PCR-confirmed SARS-CoV-2 infection between March and December 2020, before Alpha, Beta and Delta variants emerged in the United States. Each participant got two doses of an mRNA SARS-CoV-2 vaccine, either BNT162b2 or mRNA-1273. On days 3 and 7, half of the culture medium was replaced with fresh IL-2-containing medium. Unless noted otherwise, every peptide stimulation condition was cultured in triplicate wells. PBMC were separated from whole blood using Ficoll-Paque Plus gradient centrifugation and were then either cryopreserved at -140C or used fresh. Genomic DNA was extracted from cultured CD4+ T cells with the QIAamp micro DNA kit. The library was built by means of the immunoSEQ multiplex PCR assay. DNA from the cultured and isolated CD4+ T cells underwent TCR beta CDR3 sequencing. The original methods were these. Non-productive TCR sequences were removed, reads were trimmed to the CDR3 region, and CDR3s of at least 7 amino acids were retained. The MANAFEST web app was used to pick out antigen-specific clonotypes by comparing their expansion in peptide wells with that in reference cultures. Positive clones required FDR<0.05 expansion versus reference and all other wells, odds ratio above 5, and frequency above 0.1% in two replicate wells. A clonotype was called cross-reactive if it was significantly expanded both in SARS-CoV-2 spike wells and in at least one common cold coronavirus spike condition. Using the stringdist R package, CDR3 similarity was measured by Levenshtein distance, and unrooted trees were constructed with ape in R 3.6.1. TCRdb's version of the immuneACCESS table is confined to in-frame rearrangements and falls short of the full clone set. An unresolved V gene accounts for under half of the shortfall where checked; the remainder is of unknown origin. V and J calls plus clone size are reproduced from that table; the DNA served to infer D and trimming. The sample table contains tens of thousands of clones; only one count was recorded for 74% of them. The leading ten clones occupy approximately 5.6% of the sample.

With respect to this clone: Its antigen is unknown. No qualities accompany the bases; no much larger clone lies one base away.

Summary of the overall study and its limitations: Only a small number of convalescent patients were included, and no early post-infection timepoints were available, which limited the study. Among convalescent patients, the spike-reactive repertoire after vaccination was made up mainly of new vaccine-induced clones that were largely distinct from the clones induced by infection. Clones induced by infection and clones induced by vaccination both contracted markedly at late timepoints after vaccination, which fits with T cell responses waning over time.

The sequences come from CD4+ T cells from PBMCs cultured without peptide, collected after COVID-19 vaccination. The origin of this receptor is a human donor who had a prior SARS-CoV-2 infection.

CDR3 protein: CASSREGYGYTF. The DNA sequence is TGTGCCAGCAGCCGGGAAGGGTATGGCTACACCTTC. Rearrangement joined TRBV9 to TRBJ1-2; confidence is insufficient to name the D gene. V is cut by 4 bases and J by 5 bases, and the space between the germline ends is 9 bases. Reading from cysteine to phenylalanine, the CDR3 counts 12 amino acids. CDR3 DNA is the only sequence kept; it has 36 bases, read in frame from the first base. The germline V gene encodes CDR1 SGDLS and CDR2 YYNGEE.